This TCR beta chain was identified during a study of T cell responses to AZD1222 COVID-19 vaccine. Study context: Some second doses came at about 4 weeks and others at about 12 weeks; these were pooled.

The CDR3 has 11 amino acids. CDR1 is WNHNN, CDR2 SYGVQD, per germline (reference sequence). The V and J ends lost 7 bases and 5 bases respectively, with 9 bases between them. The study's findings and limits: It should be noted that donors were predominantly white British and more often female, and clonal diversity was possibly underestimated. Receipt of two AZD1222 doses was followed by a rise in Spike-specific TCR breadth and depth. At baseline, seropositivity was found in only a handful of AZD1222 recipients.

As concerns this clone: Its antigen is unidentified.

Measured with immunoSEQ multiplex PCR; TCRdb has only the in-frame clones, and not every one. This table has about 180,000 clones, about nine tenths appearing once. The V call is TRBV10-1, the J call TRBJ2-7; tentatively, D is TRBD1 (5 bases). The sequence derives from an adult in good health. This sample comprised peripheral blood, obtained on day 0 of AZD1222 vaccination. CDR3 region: CASKVRDEQYF. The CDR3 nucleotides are TGCGCCAGCAAAGTCAGGGACGAGCAGTACTTC.